Listed below are T cell receptor beta chains from one sample, sequenced in a study of blood T cells in healthy people across ages. TCRdb reprocessed the 5' RACE reads with MiXCR, giving one entry per CDR3 protein. The sample holds more than 700,000 distinct CDR3 sequences, around half seen once. Sequences were obtained from blood. The receptors here all came from a man older than 75 in good health. Each CDR3 is given with its conserved first and last residue. The order of the fields is V gene, D gene, J gene, clone size, CDR3 DNA, CDR3 protein. D genes are given only for firm matches. Size values are once, few and many counts, or a class for expanded clones, and some rows have none.

TRBV30	.	TRBJ2-7	.	TGTGCCTGGAGTGGATCGGGCTCCCACGAGCAGTACTTC	CAWSGSGSHEQYF
TRBV24-1	.	TRBJ1-1	.	TGTGCCACCAGTGATGGGTCGAAAGGGAACACTGAAGCTTTCTTT	CATSDGSKGNTEAFF
TRBV20-1	.	TRBJ1-2	.	TGCAGTGCTAGCGACAACAGGGCTGGCTACACCTTC	CSASDNRAGYTF
TRBV7-6	.	TRBJ2-7	few	TGTGCCAGCAGCTTAGCTGGGCTAGCAGCCTACGAGCAGTACTTC	CASSLAGLAAYEQYF
TRBV27	.	TRBJ1-1	.	TGTGCCAGCAGCCTGAGGGGGGCGCCCGTGAACACTGAAGCTTTCTTT	CASSLRGAPVNTEAFF
TRBV6-5	.	TRBJ2-1	.	TGTGCCAGCAGTTTGAGGTGGGGGTCCTGGGGGGAGCAGTTCTTC	CASSLRWGSWGEQFF
TRBV28	TRBD2	TRBJ2-3	.	TGTGCCAGCAGCTTAACTAGCGGAGGGCCTTTGGATACGCAGTATTTT	CASSLTSGGPLDTQYF
TRBV28	.	TRBJ2-2	.	TGTGCCAGCAGTTTAGCGGGCGGCACCGGGGAGCTGTTTTTT	CASSLAGGTGELFF
TRBV3-1	TRBD2	TRBJ2-1	.	TGTGCCAGCAGCCACCTTTTCTCTAGCGGGAGCCCGGGGAATGAGCAGTTCTTC	CASSHLFSSGSPGNEQFF
TRBV29-1	.	TRBJ2-2	.	TGCAGCGTTGTCGACAGGTTAACCACCGGGGAGCTGTTTTTT	CSVVDRLTTGELFF
TRBV5-6	.	TRBJ2-1	.	TGTGCCAGCAGCGTACTGGTCGGGGAGCAGTTCTTC	CASSVLVGEQFF
TRBV27	.	TRBJ2-7	few	TGTGCCAGCAGTTGGGGAGGGGGATACGAGCAGTACTTC	CASSWGGGYEQYF
TRBV5-1	.	TRBJ2-5	few	TGCGCCAGCAGCTTGGATCCGGGACCCCAAGAGACCCAGTACTTC	CASSLDPGPQETQYF
TRBV20-1	TRBD2	TRBJ2-7	.	TGCAGTGTAGCGAGCGGGGGCTACGAGCAGTACTTC	CSVASGGYEQYF
TRBV9	TRBD2	TRBJ2-2	.	TGTGCCAGCAGCGTCTTGGGACTAGCGGGAGGAACCGGGGAGCTGTTTTTT	CASSVLGLAGGTGELFF
TRBV3-1	TRBD2	TRBJ2-1	.	TGTGCCAGCAGCTTTCGACCGGGACTAGCGGGAGTAAGGCAGTTCTTC	CASSFRPGLAGVRQFF
TRBV21-1	.	TRBJ1-5	once	TGTGCCAGCAGCAAAGTACAGGCGGGAGGCAATCAGCCCCAGCATTTT	CASSKVQAGGNQPQHF
TRBV5-5	TRBD1	TRBJ1-2	.	TGTGCCAGCAGCGTAGAGGGACAGGGCCTCTATGGCTACACCTTC	CASSVEGQGLYGYTF
TRBV29-1	TRBD2	TRBJ2-3	.	TGCAGCGTTGAGGGTAGCGGGGGCACAGATACGCAGTATTTT	CSVEGSGGTDTQYF
TRBV20-1	TRBD1	TRBJ1-1	.	TGCAGTGCTATTCCGGGACAGTTGAACACTGAAGCTTTCTTT	CSAIPGQLNTEAFF
TRBV6-2/TRBV6-3	TRBD1	TRBJ2-5	few	TGTGCCGCCAACCGGGGACAGCGGAGGGAGACCCAGTACTTC	CAANRGQRRETQYF
TRBV24-1	TRBD1	TRBJ2-3	.	TGTGCCACCAGTGAAACGACAGGGGGGAGAAGCACAGATACGCAGTATTTT	CATSETTGGRSTDTQYF
TRBV28	TRBD1	TRBJ1-4	.	TGTGCCAGCAGCCGACAGGGGTCGAGTGAAAAACTGTTTTTT	CASSRQGSSEKLFF
TRBV5-4	TRBD2	TRBJ2-4	.	TGTGCCAGCAGGCCGGACTGGCGGGAGGGAATAGCCAAAAACATTCAGTACTTC	CASRPDWREGIAKNIQYF
TRBV5-1	TRBD2	TRBJ2-3	.	TGCGCCAGCACCCCACTAGCGGTCACAGATACGCAGTATTTT	CASTPLAVTDTQYF
TRBV7-2	.	TRBJ2-1	.	TGTGCCAGCAGCTTAGCGGGTGTTGGGGGGTCGAGGAATGAGCAGTTCTTC	CASSLAGVGGSRNEQFF
TRBV2	TRBD2	TRBJ2-7	.	TGTGCCAGCAGGGTGGGACTAGCGTCCTACAATGAGCAGTACTTC	CASRVGLASYNEQYF
TRBV7-2	TRBD2	TRBJ2-3	.	TGTGCCAGCAGCTTAGGGGGGACTATTCAAAGATACGCGTATTTT	CASSLGGTIQRYAYF
TRBV12-3/TRBV12-4	.	TRBJ2-5	.	TGTGCCAGCAGTTTAGCCGGTGCAATCCAAGAGACCCAGTACTTC	CASSLAGAIQETQYF
TRBV2	.	TRBJ2-7	.	TGTGCCAGCAGCGCAGAGTCCTACGAGCAGTACTTC	CASSAESYEQYF
TRBV7-9	.	TRBJ2-1	.	TGTGCCAGCAGCTTAGTCAGGGACAATGAGCAGTTCTTC	CASSLVRDNEQFF
TRBV7-9	.	TRBJ1-1	.	TGTGCCAGCAGCTTAGGGTTCCCGAACACTGAAGCTTTCTTT	CASSLGFPNTEAFF
TRBV24-1	.	TRBJ2-5	.	TGTGCCACCAGTGCCCTCGGAGGGGAAAGGGAGACCCAGTACTTC	CATSALGGERETQYF
TRBV5-1	TRBD2	TRBJ2-3	.	TGCGCCAGCAGCGCGCTAGCGGGAGGGCCCCCAGATACGCAGTATTTT	CASSALAGGPPDTQYF
TRBV2	.	TRBJ2-7	many	TGTGCCAGCAGCCTCTACGAGCAGTACTTC	CASSLYEQYF
TRBV5-1	.	TRBJ2-6	.	TGCGCCAGCAGCTTGTGGGCTGGGGCCAACGTCCTGACTTTC	CASSLWAGANVLTF
TRBV29-1	TRBD1	TRBJ2-1	once	TGCAGCGTCCGGGACAGGGGGCATGGTGAGCAGTTCTTC	CSVRDRGHGEQFF
TRBV29-1	TRBD1	TRBJ1-1	.	TGCAGCGCCGAACAGGGGGCTAACACTGAAGCTTTCTTT	CSAEQGANTEAFF
TRBV5-1	TRBD2	TRBJ2-1	.	TGCGCCAGCAGCTGGGGACTAGCGGGAGGGCCCAGGTCCTACAATGAGCAGTTCTTC	CASSWGLAGGPRSYNEQFF
TRBV2	TRBD2	TRBJ2-3	few	TGTGCCAGCAGTGACCTACTAGCGGACACAGATACGCAGTATTTT	CASSDLLADTDTQYF